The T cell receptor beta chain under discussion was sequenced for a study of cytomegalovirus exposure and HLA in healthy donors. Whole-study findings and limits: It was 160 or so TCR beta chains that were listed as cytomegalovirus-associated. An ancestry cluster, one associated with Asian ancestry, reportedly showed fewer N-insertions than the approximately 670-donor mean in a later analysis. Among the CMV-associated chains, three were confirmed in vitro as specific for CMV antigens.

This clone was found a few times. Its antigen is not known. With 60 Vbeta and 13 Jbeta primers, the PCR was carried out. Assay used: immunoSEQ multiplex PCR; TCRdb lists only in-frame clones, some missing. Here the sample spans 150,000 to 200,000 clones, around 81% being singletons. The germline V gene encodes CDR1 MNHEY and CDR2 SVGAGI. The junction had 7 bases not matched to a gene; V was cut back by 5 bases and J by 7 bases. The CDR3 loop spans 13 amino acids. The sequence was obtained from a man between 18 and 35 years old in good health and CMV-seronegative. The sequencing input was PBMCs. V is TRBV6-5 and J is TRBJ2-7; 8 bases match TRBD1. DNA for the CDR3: TGTGCCAGCAGTAGGGACAGGCGCCTGGAGCAGTACTTC. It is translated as CASSRDRRLEQYF.